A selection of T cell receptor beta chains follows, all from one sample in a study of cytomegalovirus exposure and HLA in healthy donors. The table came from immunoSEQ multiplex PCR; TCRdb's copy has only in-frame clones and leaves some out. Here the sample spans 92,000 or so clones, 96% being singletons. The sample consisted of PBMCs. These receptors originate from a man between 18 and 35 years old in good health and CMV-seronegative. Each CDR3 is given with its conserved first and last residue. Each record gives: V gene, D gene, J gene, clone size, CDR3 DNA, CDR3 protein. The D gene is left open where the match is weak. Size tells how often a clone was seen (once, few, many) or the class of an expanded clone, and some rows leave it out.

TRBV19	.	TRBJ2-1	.	TGTGCCAGTAGTATAGGTCGGACAATCAATGAGCAGTTCTTC	CASSIGRTINEQFF
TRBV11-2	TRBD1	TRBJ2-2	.	TGTGCCAGCAGCTGGAGGACAGGGGTGGGCGGGGAGCTGTTTTTT	CASSWRTGVGGELFF
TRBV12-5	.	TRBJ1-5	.	TGTGCTAGTGCCTTGACCACAGGAGACCATCAGCCCCAGCATTTT	CASALTTGDHQPQHF
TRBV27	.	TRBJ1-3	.	TGTGCCAGCAGTTTCAGGGGTACCGGAAACACCATATATTTT	CASSFRGTGNTIYF
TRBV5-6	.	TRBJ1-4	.	TGTGCCAGCAGCTTGAGGGGAATAGGTGAAAAACTGTTTTTT	CASSLRGIGEKLFF
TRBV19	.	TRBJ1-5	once	TGTGCCAGTAGAGCGTCCTCCGGCTTCAATCAGCCCCAGCATTTT	CASRASSGFNQPQHF
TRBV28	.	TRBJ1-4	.	TGTGCCAGCAGCCCCGGCGGCAGCTACGAAAAACTGTTTTTT	CASSPGGSYEKLFF
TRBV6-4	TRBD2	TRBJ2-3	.	TGTGCCAGCAGTGAGGAAGCGGGACGCACAGATACGCAGTATTTT	CASSEEAGRTDTQYF
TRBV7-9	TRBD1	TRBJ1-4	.	TGTGCCAGCAGCTTAGACAGGGGGCGAAATGAAAAACTGTTTTTT	CASSLDRGRNEKLFF
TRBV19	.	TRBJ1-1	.	TGTGCCAGTAGTATTGGGGGGGGATATGAAGCTTTCTTT	CASSIGGGYEAFF
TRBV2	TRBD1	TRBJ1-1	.	TGTGCCAGCAGAGTACAGGGGCGACGCCTGAACACTGAAGCTTTCTTT	CASRVQGRRLNTEAFF
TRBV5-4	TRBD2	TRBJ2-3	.	TGTGCCAGCAGCTTGGAATTGGGCGGGAGAGTTGATACGCAGTATTTT	CASSLELGGRVDTQYF
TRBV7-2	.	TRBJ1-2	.	TGTGCCATCAATGACAGATATGGCTACACCTTC	CAINDRYGYTF
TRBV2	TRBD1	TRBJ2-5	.	TGTGCCAGCAGTGGAAGAGAGGGGGCCAACGGAGAGACCCAGTACTTC	CASSGREGANGETQYF
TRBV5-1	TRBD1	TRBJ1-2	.	TGCGCCAGCAGCTTGGACTGGACAGGCATACTTTTTATCTATGGCTACACCTTC	CASSLDWTGILFIYGYTF
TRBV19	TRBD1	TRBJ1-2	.	TGTGCCAGTAGTATAGCCCGGGACAGCTATGGCTACACCTTC	CASSIARDSYGYTF
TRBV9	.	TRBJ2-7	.	TGTGCCAGCAGCGTAGCTGGGGGGACCTACGAGCAGTACTTC	CASSVAGGTYEQYF
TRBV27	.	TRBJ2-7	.	TGTGCCAGCAGTTTATCCACAGTGGCGCGCTACGAGCAGTACTTC	CASSLSTVARYEQYF
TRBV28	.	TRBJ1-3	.	TGTGCCAGCAGACCACAGTACCCCTCTGGAAACACCATATATTTT	CASRPQYPSGNTIYF
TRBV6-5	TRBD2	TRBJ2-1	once	TGTGCCAGCAGTTACTTAGCGGGAGAATCCTACAATGAGCAGTTCTTC	CASSYLAGESYNEQFF
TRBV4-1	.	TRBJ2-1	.	TGCGCCAGCAGCCTCCCGTCCCTCGGGAAGTACAATGAGCAGTTCTTC	CASSLPSLGKYNEQFF
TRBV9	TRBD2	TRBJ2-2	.	TGTGCCAGCAGCTCCGGGAGGGGTCGGACCGGGGAGCTGTTTTTT	CASSSGRGRTGELFF
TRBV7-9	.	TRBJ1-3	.	TGTGCCAGCAGCTTAGGGTCCGGGGGGGGCAAAGCTGGAAACACCATATATTTT	CASSLGSGGGKAGNTIYF
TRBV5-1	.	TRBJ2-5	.	TGCGCCAGCAGCTTCGAGGAAGAGACCCAGTACTTC	CASSFEEETQYF
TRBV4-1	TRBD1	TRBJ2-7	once	TGCGCCAGCAGCCAAGGTCTGGACAGGGTATACGAGCAGTACTTC	CASSQGLDRVYEQYF
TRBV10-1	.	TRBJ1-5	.	TGCGCCAGCAGTGAGTCTGGGGGCCGGAATCAGCCCCAGCATTTT	CASSESGGRNQPQHF
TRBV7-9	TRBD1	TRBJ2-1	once	TGTGCCAGCAGCCCCGGGACAGGGACTTATGATGAGCAGTTCTTC	CASSPGTGTYDEQFF
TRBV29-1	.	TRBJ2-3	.	TGCAGCGTTGAAGGGGGCCCTGGGGGCACAGATACGCAGTATTTT	CSVEGGPGGTDTQYF
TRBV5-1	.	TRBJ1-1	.	TGCGCCAGCAGCTTCGGGCAGGGCCTGAACACTGAAGCTTTCTTT	CASSFGQGLNTEAFF
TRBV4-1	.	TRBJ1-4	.	TGCGCCAGCAGCCAAGAAACAGCAACTAATGAAAAACTGTTTTTT	CASSQETATNEKLFF
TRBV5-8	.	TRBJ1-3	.	TGTGCCAGCAGCTTAATCTCTAGCTCTGGAAACACCATATATTTT	CASSLISSSGNTIYF
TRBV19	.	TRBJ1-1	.	TGTGCCAGTAGTTCCCACAGGGACACTGAAGCTTTCTTT	CASSSHRDTEAFF
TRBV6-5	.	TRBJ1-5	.	TGTGCCACCTCGCGGGGGGAAAAGTATCAGCCCCAGCATTTT	CATSRGEKYQPQHF
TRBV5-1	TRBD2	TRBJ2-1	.	TGCGCCAGCAGCGAGGGACTAGCGGGGGCCGTTAGGAATGAGCAGTTCTTC	CASSEGLAGAVRNEQFF
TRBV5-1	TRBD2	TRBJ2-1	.	TGCGCCAGCAGCTTGGGGACTAGCGGGACCAATGAGCAGTTCTTC	CASSLGTSGTNEQFF
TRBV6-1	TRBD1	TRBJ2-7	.	TGTGCCAGCAGTGTACAGGGGGCTTCCTCCTACGAGCAGTACTTC	CASSVQGASSYEQYF
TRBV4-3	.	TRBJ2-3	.	TGCGCCAGCAGCCCCCCGGCTAGCCCCGATACGCAGTATTTT	CASSPPASPDTQYF
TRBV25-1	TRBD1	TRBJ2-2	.	TGTGCCAGCAGCCTGGGACAGGGGAGGCGCACCGGGGAGCTGTTTTTT	CASSLGQGRRTGELFF
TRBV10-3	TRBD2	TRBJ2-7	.	TGTGCCATCAGTGAGCCAGGACTAGCCGGCGAGCAGTACTTC	CAISEPGLAGEQYF
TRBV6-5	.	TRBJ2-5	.	TGTGCCAGCAGTTGGGGAGTTGCGGACCAAGAGACCCAGTACTTC	CASSWGVADQETQYF
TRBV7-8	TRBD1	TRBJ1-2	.	TGTGCCAGCAGCGACAGGGAAACTAACTATGGCTACACCTTC	CASSDRETNYGYTF
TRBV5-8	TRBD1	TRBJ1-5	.	TGTGCCAGCAGCCTATCAGGGGGCTTGAGCAATCAGCCCCAGCATTTT	CASSLSGGLSNQPQHF
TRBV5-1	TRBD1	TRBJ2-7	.	TGCGCCAGCAGCTCCAGTAAGACGACAGGGGAGGAGTTTTACGAGCAGTACTTC	CASSSSKTTGEEFYEQYF
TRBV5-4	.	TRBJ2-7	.	TGTGCCAGCACCGTAGACGGGGAATTTACCTACGAGCAGTACTTC	CASTVDGEFTYEQYF
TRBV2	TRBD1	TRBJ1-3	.	TGTGCCAGCAGTCCCCGGGACAGGGTAGGAAACACCATATATTTT	CASSPRDRVGNTIYF